What follows are 20 T cell receptor beta chains derived from one specimen sequenced in a study of control samples from healthy donors and cancer patients. Assay: immunoSEQ multiplex PCR; the TCRdb copy retains only in-frame clones and omits some. The sample contains about 73,000 clones, under 90% of which appear only once. Sequencing was done on a sample of PBMCs. The receptor set was obtained from a man aged 55 to 70 with lung cancer.

The rearrangement joins TRBV7-9 to TRBJ1-1; tentatively, D is TRBD1 (6 bases). The CDR3 covers 14 residues. The V end lost 5 bases, the J end lost 5 bases, and 15 bases lay between the germline ends. Germline CDR1 SEHNR, CDR2 FQNEAQ (reference sequence). In DNA form, the CDR3 reads TGTGCCAGCAGCGGGGGCGGGGTTGAAACTGAAGCTTTCTTT. Protein sequence: CASSGGGVETEAFF.

The chain is built from TRBV15 and TRBJ2-2, with 7 bases identical to TRBD1. Germline values: CDR1 LNHNV, CDR2 YYDKDF (reference sequence). The V segment lost 2 bases and the J segment 3 bases; nucleotides outside the gene matches: 12. The CDR3 sequence is 18 residues long. The CDR3 region is CATSRRGRASDHTGELFF. CDR3 nucleotides: TGTGCCACCAGCAGAAGGGGGCGAGCCTCGGATCACACCGGGGAGCTGTTTTTT.

The chain employs TRBV5-8 and TRBJ1-1; 7 nucleotides match TRBD1. Unmatched junction bases numbered 5, after V lost 2 bases and J lost 1 base. CDR1 and CDR2 from the germline V gene are SGHTS and YDEGEE. CDR3 size: 15 residues. The DNA for the CDR3 is TGTGCCAGCAGCTTAACAGGGGTGGGGAACACTGAAGCTTTCTTT. Protein sequence: CASSLTGVGNTEAFF.

This clone has only one observation. This chain uses TRBV21-1 with TRBJ1-2; the table's TRBD1 call for D was not verified on the DNA. TRBV21-1 is tagged as a pseudogene. CDR3 length equals 20 residues. CDR3 nucleotide sequence: TGTGCCAGCAGCAAAGAAAGGGTCGTCGACAGGAAGGGCCTCGGCTATGGCTACACCTTC. Its translation is CASSKERVVDRKGLGYGYTF.

The chain recombines TRBV5-4 with TRBJ2-7; 9 nucleotides match TRBD1. CDR3 length equals 14 residues. Germline V lookup: CDR1 SGHNT, CDR2 YYREEE (reference sequence). V lost 4 bases and J lost 3; bases outside the gene matches: 5. CDR3 bases: TGTGCCAGCAGCCTGGGACAGGGTGGCTACGAGCAGTACTTC. Protein: CASSLGQGGYEQYF.

This chain links TRBV5-1 with TRBJ2-2; D uncertain. This CDR3 comprises 12 residues. V was trimmed by 0 bases and J by 6 bases, leaving 3 bases between them. The V gene's germline CDR1 is SGHRS and CDR2 YFSETQ. The CDR3 region has the DNA TGCGCCAGCAGCTTGGTAGCCGGGGAGCTGTTTTTT. Translating gives CASSLVAGELFF.

The chain joins TRBV5-5 to TRBJ2-6; D remains ambiguous. V dropped 5 bases and J dropped 0 bases, with 12 bases sitting between them. CDR1 and CDR2 from the germline V gene are SGHKS and YYEKEE (reference sequence). The CDR3 is 16 residues long. CDR3 coding DNA: TGTGCCAGCAGTAGTTACGCGAGCTCTGGGGCCAACGTCCTGACTTTC. Translation: CASSSYASSGANVLTF. Full variable domain (outside the CDR3, taken from reference TRBV5-5 and TRBJ2-6): DAGVTQSPTHLIKTRGQQVTLRCSPISGHKSVSWYQQVLGQGPQFIFQYYEKEERGRGNFPDRFSARQFPNYSSELNVNALLLGDSALYLCASSSYASSGANVLTFGAGSRLTVL.

Here the CDR3 reads CAIRQPGQGRTEAFF. In nucleotides, the CDR3 is TGTGCCATCCGACAGCCGGGACAGGGGAGGACTGAAGCTTTCTTT. The chain links TRBV28 to TRBJ1-1; 10 positions match TRBD1. This CDR3 contains 15 residues. Germline trimming cut 10 bases from V and 5 bases from J; bases unmatched to any gene: 13. Germline CDR1 is MDHEN and CDR2 is SYDVKM.

The chain joins TRBV30 to TRBJ2-3; tentatively, D is TRBD1 (5 bases). The V and J ends lost 3 bases and 0 bases respectively, with 7 bases between them. Germline CDR1 GTSNPN, CDR2 SVGIG (reference sequence). The CDR3 runs to 13 residues. CDR3 sequence: CAWRQVSTDTQYF. The DNA for the CDR3 is TGTGCCTGGAGACAGGTTAGCACAGATACGCAGTATTTT.

V gene TRBV29-1 combines with J gene TRBJ1-3, with 7 bases fitting TRBD1. J was trimmed by 4 bases and V by 6 bases; bases with no gene match: 6. CDR1 is SQVTM, CDR2 ANQGSEA, per germline. This CDR3 is built from 13 residues. The CDR3 nucleotides read TGCAGCGTGAGCTCGGACAGGGGAAACACCATATATTTT. This codes for CSVSSDRGNTIYF. The variable domain in full, with the rest retrieved from reference TRBV29-1 and TRBJ1-3, is SAVISQKPSRDICQRGTSLTIQCQVDSQVTMMFWYRQQPGQSLTLIATANQGSEATYESGFVIDKFPISRPNLTFSTLTVSNMSPEDSSIYLCSVSSDRGNTIYFGEGSWLTVV.

The chain links TRBV2 to TRBJ2-5; TRBD1 aligns across 10 bases. The CDR3 length is 13 residues. Germline V gene lookup returns CDR1 SNHLY and CDR2 FYNNEI. J gave up 4 bases and V 8 bases, and 4 bases lay outside the gene matches. The CDR3 DNA reads TGTGCCAGCGCGGGACAGGGGCGAGAGACCCAGTACTTC. Protein product: CASAGQGRETQYF.

This sequence joins TRBV15 and TRBJ2-4; 10 bases are a match to TRBD2. Losses at the gene ends were 7 bases for V and 0 bases for J; bases not matched to a gene: 3. The CDR3 is made up of 15 amino acids. Germline assignment: CDR1 LNHNV and CDR2 YYDKDF (reference sequence). CDR3 sequence reads: CATKTSGLAKNIQYF. CDR3 coding DNA: TGTGCCACCAAGACTAGCGGGCTAGCCAAAAACATTCAGTACTTC.

The chain links TRBV5-6 to TRBJ1-3; TRBD1 aligns across 9 bases. V gave up 1 base and J gave up 2 bases; unmatched junction bases: 1. There are 15 residues in the CDR3. Germline V lookup: CDR1 SGHDT, CDR2 YYEEEE. The CDR3 is CASSLTGGPGNTIYF. The DNA of the CDR3 is TGTGCCAGCAGCTTGACAGGGGGCCCTGGAAACACCATATATTTT.

As DNA, the CDR3 is TGTGCCAGCAGTGGTTTGTTGGACAGCGAGGTGTATGGCTACACCTTC. Amino acid sequence: CASSGLLDSEVYGYTF. V is TRBV6-1 and J is TRBJ1-2, with a tentative D call TRBD1 (6 bases). CDR3 length equals 16 residues. CDR1 is MNHNS, CDR2 SASEGT, per germline. Between the trimmed V and J ends, which lost 4 bases and 5 bases, there was a span of 20 bases.

The chain recombines TRBV5-1 with TRBJ1-2; unclear D gene. V was trimmed by 0 bases and J by 3 bases, leaving 9 bases between them. Germline CDR1 and CDR2: SGHRS and YFSETQ. This CDR3 region has 14 residues. CDR3 nucleotide sequence: TGCGCCAGCAGCTTGGGGGGTTCGGACTATGGCTACACCTTC. Its protein is CASSLGGSDYGYTF. The full variable domain, in which reference TRBV5-1 and TRBJ1-2 provide the parts outside the CDR3, is KAGVTQTPRYLIKTRGQQVTLSCSPISGHRSVSWYQQTPGQGLQFLFEYFSETQRNKGNFPGRFSGRQFSNSRSEMNVSTLELGDSALYLCASSLGGSDYGYTFGSGTRLTVV.

The chain links TRBV24-1 to TRBJ2-1, with 7 bases aligning to TRBD2. Trimming took 4 bases from V and 0 from J; bases not matched to a gene: 8. Germline-derived CDR1 and CDR2 are KGHDR and SFDVKD. The CDR3 spans 17 residues. CDR3 DNA sequence: TGTGCCACCAGTGACTCCAAGCGGGGTAGCTCCTACAATGAGCAGTTCTTC. It specifies CATSDSKRGSSYNEQFF.

The chain couples TRBV4-1 to TRBJ2-7, with D uncertain. Trimming removed 0 bases at V and 4 bases at J, with 13 bases between. Germline-derived CDR1 and CDR2 are MGHRA and YSYEKL. This CDR3 is built from 15 residues. The CDR3 here is CASSQETGTAYEQYV. The CDR3 DNA sequence: TGCGCCAGCAGCCAAGAAACGGGTACCGCATACGAGCAGTACGTC.

About this clone: Other DNA sequences of this sample code for an identical CDR3. This rearrangement joins TRBV3-1 (or the pseudogene TRBV3-2) to TRBJ1-1; D unresolved. Germline V gene lookup returns CDR1 LGHDT and CDR2 YNNKEL (reference sequence). Trimming cost V 1 base and J 2 bases, with 2 bases left between them. CDR3 size: 12 residues. The CDR3 spells CASSQANTEAFF. The DNA of the CDR3 is TGTGCCAGCAGCCAAGCAAACACTGAAGCTTTCTTT.

This clone was found once. CDR3 nucleotide sequence: TGTGCCAGCAGCTCATTCCTAGCGGGGGTTTACCAAGAGACCCAGTACTTC. It is translated as CASSSFLAGVYQETQYF. J is TRBJ2-5 and V is TRBV7-6; TRBD2 aligns across 10 bases. Germline V gene lookup returns CDR1 SGHVS and CDR2 FNYEAQ. J gave up 0 bases and V 4 bases, and 8 bases lay outside the gene matches. The CDR3 runs to 17 residues.

The rearrangement links TRBV5-4 to TRBJ2-5; D unclear. Deletions cut 4 bases from V and 0 bases from J, with 10 bases between. CDR1 and CDR2 (germline): SGHNT, YYREEE (reference sequence). There are 14 residues in the CDR3. The DNA of the CDR3 is TGTGCCAGCAGCCCCTCCAAACACCAAGAGACCCAGTACTTC. It yields the protein CASSPSKHQETQYF.